The 22 T cell receptor beta chains below were found in one sample sequenced in a study of PD-L1 blockade in urothelial cancer. The assay was immunoSEQ multiplex PCR, and TCRdb's table has in-frame clones only and misses some. The data contain more than 95,000 clones, 75% to 90% of them singletons. Indicated time point: peripheral blood 6 weeks after treatment start. The sequences come from PBMCs, collected around atezolizumab (anti-PD-L1) treatment. The receptors stem from a man aged 55-75 years with urothelial cancer.

The chain recombines TRBV30 with TRBJ2-7, with TRBD2 matching 11 bases. This CDR3 is built from 14 residues. Germline-derived CDR1 and CDR2 are GTSNPN and SVGIG (reference sequence). The junction had 3 bases not matched to a gene; V was cut back by 3 bases and J by 2 bases. CDR3 coding DNA: TGTGCCTGGAGCCCGACTAGCGGGACCTACGAGCAGTACTTC. Translating it yields CAWSPTSGTYEQYF. Looking up the rest from reference TRBV30 and TRBJ2-7 gives the full variable domain: SQTIHQWPATLVQPVGSPLSLECTVEGTSNPNLYWYRQAAGRGLQLLFYSVGIGQISSEVPQNLSASRPQDRQFILSSKKLLLSDSGFYLCAWSPTSGTYEQYFGPGTRLTVT.

This clone appeared a single time. The rearrangement uses TRBV4-1 and TRBJ2-7; TRBD1 is a possible D gene (6 bases). With 3 bases removed from V and 4 bases from J, the gap between germline ends came to 10 bases. This CDR3 spans 13 amino acids. Germline CDR1 reads MGHRA; CDR2 reads YSYEKL. The CDR3 region is CASSQEQGYEQYF. For the CDR3, the DNA is TGCGCCAGCAGCCAGGAACAGGGTTACGAGCAGTACTTC.

This chain connects TRBV14 to TRBJ2-2; D possibly corresponds to TRBD1 (5 bases). This CDR3 is built from 17 residues. Trimming took 4 bases from V and 7 from J, leaving 22 bases between them. Germline V lookup: CDR1 SGHDN, CDR2 FVKESK. The CDR3 is CASSPPMGKGAVGELFF. In DNA, the CDR3 is TGTGCCAGCAGCCCCCCCATGGGGAAAGGGGCTGTCGGGGAGCTGTTTTTT.

This clone was counted a few times. The rearrangement uses TRBV7-8 and TRBJ2-3; D is unresolved. Germline V lookup: CDR1 SGHVS, CDR2 FQNEAQ. The length of the CDR3 is 16 residues. V was pared by 2 bases and J by 0 bases, with 12 bases between. The CDR3 sequence is CASSLRLASSTDTQYF. The CDR3 region has the DNA TGTGCCAGCAGCTTAAGACTGGCCTCTAGCACAGATACGCAGTATTTT.

This chain links TRBV7-2 with TRBJ1-5, with D possibly matching TRBD1 (5 bases). CDR1 is SGHTA and CDR2 is FQGNSA in the germline V gene. The V end was cut by 3 bases, the J end by 2 bases, with 8 bases between. This CDR3 has 14 residues. The CDR3 protein is CASSFDSGNQPQHF. In DNA, the CDR3 is TGTGCCAGCAGCTTCGACAGCGGCAATCAGCCCCAGCATTTT.

The chain links TRBV18 to TRBJ2-5; 9 bases line up with TRBD2. CDR1 and CDR2 (germline): KGHSH, LQKENI. Trimming cost V 1 base and J 4 bases; bases outside gene matches: 10. CDR3 length: 17 residues. CDR3 amino acids: CASSPQNLAGVRETQYF. CDR3 DNA: TGTGCCAGCTCACCACAGAATTTAGCGGGGGTCCGAGAGACCCAGTACTTC.

V and J are TRBV7-3 and TRBJ2-1; a possible D gene is TRBD2 (5 bases). V was trimmed by 5 bases and J by 7 bases, leaving 15 bases between them. CDR3 length: 14 residues. Germline V gene sequence: CDR1 SGHTA, CDR2 FQGTGA. The DNA for the CDR3 is TGTGCCAGCAGCCCGCGGGCCAACTCGAATGAGCAGTTCTTC. It encodes CASSPRANSNEQFF.

The chain links TRBV5-1 to TRBJ2-5; 12 bases fit TRBD2. This CDR3 contains 17 residues. Germline loops: CDR1 SGHRS, CDR2 YFSETQ. V gave up 0 bases and J gave up 2 bases; unmatched junction bases: 5. Here the CDR3 reads CASSLVIGLAGQETQYF. As DNA, the CDR3 is TGCGCCAGCAGCTTGGTCATTGGACTAGCGGGACAAGAGACCCAGTACTTC.

This chain links TRBV7-2 with TRBJ2-3, with TRBD2 identical over 12 bases. V lost 1 base, J lost 0 bases, and 8 bases stayed unmatched. The CDR3 loop spans 19 amino acids. The germline gives CDR1 SGHTA, CDR2 FQGNSA. In DNA, the CDR3 is TGTGCCAGCAGCTTAGTTCCTAGCGGGGGGGAAGCTAGCACAGATACGCAGTATTTT. Translating gives CASSLVPSGGEASTDTQYF.

This clone was recorded only once. The chain combines TRBV6-5 with TRBJ2-3; 9 bases match TRBD1. CDR3 length: 14 amino acids. V was pared by 10 bases and J by 1 base, with 6 bases of the junction left unmatched. Germline-derived CDR1 and CDR2 are MNHEY and SVGAGI. The DNA of the CDR3 is TGTGCCACCCGACAGGGGGTCGGCACAGATACGCAGTATTTT. It specifies CATRQGVGTDTQYF.

V is TRBV2 and J is TRBJ2-1; 11 bases fit TRBD2. The germline CDR1 and CDR2 sequences are SNHLY and FYNNEI. Unmatched junction bases numbered 8, after V lost 4 bases and J lost 6 bases. CDR3 length: 16 amino acids. CDR3 loop: CASSGGTTSGANEQFF. In DNA form, the CDR3 reads TGTGCCAGCAGTGGGGGGACGACTAGCGGGGCCAATGAGCAGTTCTTC. Supplemented by reference TRBV2 and TRBJ2-1, the full variable domain reads EPEVTQTPSHQVTQMGQEVILRCVPISNHLYFYWYRQILGQKVEFLVSFYNNEISEKSEIFDDQFSVERPDGSNFTLKIRSTKLEDSAMYFCASSGGTTSGANEQFFGPGTRLTVL.

The gene calls are TRBV11-2 and TRBJ1-1, with D possibly matching TRBD1 (5 bases). Germline lookup yields CDR1 SGHAT and CDR2 FQNNGV. The length of the CDR3 is 15 residues. Trimming pared 5 bases from V and 4 bases from J, leaving 17 bases between. For the CDR3, the DNA is TGTGCCAGCAGCCCGACCGGGGGGGTAGGCACTGAAGCTTTCTTT. This translates into CASSPTGGVGTEAFF.

In nucleotides, the CDR3 is TGTGCCAGCAGCGCCTTTGCGGGGGGAGGAGAGACCCAGTACTTC. Translation gives CASSAFAGGGETQYF. V is TRBV9 and J is TRBJ2-5, with 8 bases fitting TRBD2. Looked up from germline, CDR1 is SGDLS and CDR2 is YYNGEE. The CDR3 length is 15 residues. The V segment lost 3 bases and the J segment 4 bases; nucleotides outside the gene matches: 8.

The rearrangement joins TRBV9 to TRBJ2-3; 7 bases line up with TRBD1. CDR3 size: 14 residues. The germline V gene has CDR1 SGDLS and CDR2 YYNGEE. With V trimmed by 4 bases and J by 2 bases, 4 bases remained unmatched. The CDR3 coding sequence is TGTGCCAGCAGCCTCGGACAGGACACAGATACGCAGTATTTT. Its protein product is CASSLGQDTDTQYF.

The chain uses TRBV7-9 and TRBJ2-1; 11 nucleotides match TRBD2. In germline, CDR1 is SEHNR, CDR2 FQNEAQ (reference sequence). The CDR3 consists of 15 residues. V lost 8 bases and J lost 5; bases outside the gene matches: 8. For the CDR3, the DNA is TGTGCCAGCGGTGGGGCTAGCGGGGGGAACAATGAGCAGTTCTTC. It translates to CASGGASGGNNEQFF.

This clone was counted a few times. The V and J genes are TRBV7-9 and TRBJ1-2; TRBD1 aligns across 8 bases. V gave up 5 bases and J gave up 5 bases; unmatched junction bases: 16. CDR1 is SEHNR, CDR2 FQNEAQ, per germline (reference sequence). The CDR3 contains 17 residues. In DNA, the CDR3 is TGTGCCAGCAGCCCCTCCGGAGGCAGGGGGCGCGGGTATGGCTACACCTTC. Translating it yields CASSPSGGRGRGYGYTF.

The V call is TRBV28, the J call TRBJ1-2; 10 nucleotides line up with TRBD1. Looked up from germline, CDR1 is MDHEN and CDR2 is SYDVKM. Unmatched junction bases numbered 6, after V lost 5 bases and J lost 6 bases. The CDR3 contains 14 residues. This CDR3 reads CASSPGTGANGYTF. The DNA of the CDR3 is TGTGCCAGCAGTCCAGGGACAGGGGCAAATGGCTACACCTTC.

The chain joins TRBV5-6 to TRBJ2-3; D is ambiguous. The ends were cut back, 7 bases at V and 4 bases at J, with 16 bases in the middle. CDR1 SGHDT and CDR2 YYEEEE come from the germline V gene. The CDR3 consists of 14 residues. CDR3 DNA sequence: TGTGCCAGCGGGTCCGGAGTAGGTCCAGATACGCAGTATTTT. It codes for CASGSGVGPDTQYF.

V and J are TRBV28 and TRBJ1-6; 7 nucleotides agree with TRBD1. Germline V CDR1 and CDR2: MDHEN, SYDVKM. V dropped 6 bases and J dropped 10; count of bases not matched to a gene: 3. CDR3 size: 12 residues. The CDR3 DNA reads as TGTGCCAGCAGCGGGACAGCGTCACCCCTCCACTTT. Protein: CASSGTASPLHF.

The V gene is TRBV5-1, the J gene TRBJ1-5, with a weak D call TRBD1 (6 bases). V gave up 2 bases and J gave up 0 bases, with 9 bases separating them. The length of the CDR3 is 15 residues. CDR1 is SGHRS, CDR2 YFSETQ, per germline. The CDR3 is CASSLTGISNQPQHF. In DNA, the CDR3 is TGCGCCAGCAGCTTAACAGGGATTAGCAATCAGCCCCAGCATTTT.

The V gene is TRBV28, the J gene TRBJ1-2; the D is unclear. Trimming cost V 6 bases and J 8 bases, with 13 bases left between them. CDR3 length equals 12 residues. Germline V CDR1 and CDR2: MDHEN, SYDVKM. CDR3 DNA: TGTGCCAGCAGCCCGCTTTGGAGCGGCTACACCTTC. It translates to CASSPLWSGYTF.

The chain couples TRBV2 to TRBJ2-3, with TRBD2 matching 8 bases. Germline trimming cut 5 bases from V and 5 bases from J; bases unmatched to any gene: 3. Germline-derived CDR1 and CDR2 are SNHLY and FYNNEI. The CDR3 covers 13 residues. The CDR3 coding sequence is TGTGCCAGCAGTCGAGCGGGGGTAGATACGCAGTATTTT. Protein sequence: CASSRAGVDTQYF.